This T cell receptor (beta chain) was found in a study of neurological immune-mediated disorders. Overall study findings and caveats: Among 34 multiple sclerosis patients, phylogenetic grouping put the repertoires of 18 into a single related-CDR3 cluster, a possible signature.

V was pared by 5 bases and J by 4 bases, with 18 bases between. The CDR3 spans 16 residues. Per germline, CDR1 MNHEY and CDR2 SMNVEV (reference sequence). This clonotype has a count of ten or more. Its antigen is not known. Template-switch 5'RACE cDNA synthesis added a 10-nucleotide unique molecular identifier. A single run covered 15-18 subjects with over 200 million TCR-beta sequences. A single record per CDR3 protein comes from TCRdb applying MiXCR to the 5' RACE reads. The sample shows tens of thousands of distinct CDR3 sequences, about 2.5% of them seen only once. Sample: PBMCs. V gene TRBV27 combines with J gene TRBJ2-1, with D possibly matching TRBD2 (6 bases). The receptor's source is a middle-aged man with multiple sclerosis. The CDR3 region is CASSPYRGIYYNEQFF. CDR3 DNA sequence: TGTGCCAGCAGTCCATACCGGGGGATATATTACAATGAGCAGTTCTTC.